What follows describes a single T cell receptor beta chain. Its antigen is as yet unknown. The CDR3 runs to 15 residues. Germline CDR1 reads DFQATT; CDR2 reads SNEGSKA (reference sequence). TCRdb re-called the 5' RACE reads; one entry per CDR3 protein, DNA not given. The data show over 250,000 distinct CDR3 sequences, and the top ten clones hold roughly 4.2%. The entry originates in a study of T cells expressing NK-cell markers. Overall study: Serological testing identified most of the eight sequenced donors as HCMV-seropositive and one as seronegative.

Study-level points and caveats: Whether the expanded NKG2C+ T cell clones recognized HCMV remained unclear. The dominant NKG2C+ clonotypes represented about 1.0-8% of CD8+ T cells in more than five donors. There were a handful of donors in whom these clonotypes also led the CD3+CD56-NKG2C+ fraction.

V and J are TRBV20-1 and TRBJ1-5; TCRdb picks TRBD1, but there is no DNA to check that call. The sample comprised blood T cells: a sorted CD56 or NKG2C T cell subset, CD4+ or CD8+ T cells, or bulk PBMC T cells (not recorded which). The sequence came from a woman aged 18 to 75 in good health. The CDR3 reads CSARDGMPRDRPQHF.